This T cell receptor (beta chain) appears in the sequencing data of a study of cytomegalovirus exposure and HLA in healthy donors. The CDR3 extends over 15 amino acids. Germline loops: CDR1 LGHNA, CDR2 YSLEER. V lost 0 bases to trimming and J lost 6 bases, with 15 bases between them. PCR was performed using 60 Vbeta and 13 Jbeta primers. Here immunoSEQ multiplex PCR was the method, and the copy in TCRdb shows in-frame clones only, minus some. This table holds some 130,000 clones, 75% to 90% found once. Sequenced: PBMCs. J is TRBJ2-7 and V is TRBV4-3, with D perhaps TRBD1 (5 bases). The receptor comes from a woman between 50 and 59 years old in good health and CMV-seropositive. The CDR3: CASSQEGQGSGEQYF. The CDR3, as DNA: TGCGCCAGCAGCCAAGAGGGGCAGGGCTCGGGCGAGCAGTACTTC.